The clone carrying this T cell receptor beta chain was seen repeatedly, ten times or more. No antigen is known for it. RNA transcripts served as template for amplifying TCR beta CDR3 sequences. RT-PCR was first run with HTBI primers, then multiplex PCR in a second round. TCRdb ran MiXCR on the multiplex PCR reads and lists one entry per CDR3 protein. This table holds more than 300,000 distinct CDR3 sequences, about 18% found once. Patients in the hyperthyroidism group, adults aged 18 to 65, were newly diagnosed, under 2 months' duration. Isolation of PBMCs was performed using over 8.5 ml of fresh peripheral blood. The data were taken from a study of Graves' ophthalmopathy and Graves' hyperthyroidism. Study details: The blood sample was drawn at first diagnosis and before any treatment. Points from the study as a whole: The authors also found most expanded thyroid clonotypes above 0.001 frequency in blood.

The sequence was obtained from an adult woman with stable Graves' hyperthyroidism. Input material: peripheral blood.

CDR3 in DNA: TGTGCCAGCAGTTTATCTACAGCAATCTATGGCTACACCTTC. Encoded protein: CASSLSTAIYGYTF. The chain uses TRBV28 and TRBJ1-2; D is unresolved. Germline V gene data show CDR1 as MDHEN and CDR2 as SYDVKM. The CDR3 length is 14 residues. V was shortened by 1 base and J by 4 bases, with 10 bases between the two germline ends.